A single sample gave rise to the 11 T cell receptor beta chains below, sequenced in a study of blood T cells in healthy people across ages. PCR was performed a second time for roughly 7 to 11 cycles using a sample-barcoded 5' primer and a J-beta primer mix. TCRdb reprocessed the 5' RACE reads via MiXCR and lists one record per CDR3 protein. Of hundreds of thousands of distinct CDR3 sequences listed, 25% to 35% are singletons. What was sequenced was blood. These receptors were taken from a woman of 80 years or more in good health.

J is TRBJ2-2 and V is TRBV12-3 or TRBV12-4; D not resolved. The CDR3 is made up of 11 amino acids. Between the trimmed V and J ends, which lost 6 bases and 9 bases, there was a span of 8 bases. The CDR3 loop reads CASSPLRELFF. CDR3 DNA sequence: TGTGCCAGCAGCCCCCTCAGGGAGCTGTTTTTT.

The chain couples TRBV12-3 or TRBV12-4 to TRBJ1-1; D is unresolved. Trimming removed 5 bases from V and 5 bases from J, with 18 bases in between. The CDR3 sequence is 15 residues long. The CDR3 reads CASSPVGGLGTEAFF. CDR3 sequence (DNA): TGTGCCAGCAGTCCCGTTGGCGGCCTGGGAACTGAAGCTTTCTTT.

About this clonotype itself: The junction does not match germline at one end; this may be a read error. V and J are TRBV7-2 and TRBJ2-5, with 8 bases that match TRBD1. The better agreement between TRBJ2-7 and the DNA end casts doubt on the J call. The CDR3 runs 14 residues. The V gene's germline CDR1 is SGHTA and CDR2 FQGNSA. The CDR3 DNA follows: TGCGCCAGCAGCGTCCCGGGACAGGTCTACGAGCAGTACTTC. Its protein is CASSVPGQVYEQYF.

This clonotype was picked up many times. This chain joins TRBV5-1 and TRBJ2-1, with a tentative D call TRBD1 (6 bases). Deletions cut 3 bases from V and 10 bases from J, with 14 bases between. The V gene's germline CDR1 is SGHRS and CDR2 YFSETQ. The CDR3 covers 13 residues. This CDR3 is CASSWDTRGEQFF. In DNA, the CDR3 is TGCGCCAGCAGCTGGGACACTAGAGGCGAGCAGTTCTTC.

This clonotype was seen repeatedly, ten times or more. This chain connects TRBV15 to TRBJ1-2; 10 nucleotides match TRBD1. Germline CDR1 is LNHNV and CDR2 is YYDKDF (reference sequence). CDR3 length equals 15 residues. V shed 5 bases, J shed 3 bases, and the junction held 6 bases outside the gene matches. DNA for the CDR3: TGTGCCACCAGCGGGACAGGGGCTTCGGACTATGGCTACACCTTC. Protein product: CATSGTGASDYGYTF.

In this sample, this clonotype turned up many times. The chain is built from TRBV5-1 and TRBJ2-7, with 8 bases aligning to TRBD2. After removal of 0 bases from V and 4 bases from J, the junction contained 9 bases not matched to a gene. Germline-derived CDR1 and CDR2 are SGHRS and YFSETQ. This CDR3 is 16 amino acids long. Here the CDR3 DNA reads TGCGCCAGCAGCTTGGACGAGGGACTAGACATGTACGAGCAGTACTTC. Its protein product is CASSLDEGLDMYEQYF. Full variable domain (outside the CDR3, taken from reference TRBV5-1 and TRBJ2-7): KAGVTQTPRYLIKTRGQQVTLSCSPISGHRSVSWYQQTPGQGLQFLFEYFSETQRNKGNFPGRFSGRQFSNSRSEMNVSTLELGDSALYLCASSLDEGLDMYEQYFGPGTRLTVT.

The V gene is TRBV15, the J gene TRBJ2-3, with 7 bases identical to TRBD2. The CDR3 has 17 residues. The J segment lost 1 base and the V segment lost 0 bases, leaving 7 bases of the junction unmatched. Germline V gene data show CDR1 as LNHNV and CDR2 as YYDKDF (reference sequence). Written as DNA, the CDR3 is TGTGCCACCAGCAGAGAACCGGGACTAACCCGCACAGATACGCAGTATTTT. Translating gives CATSREPGLTRTDTQYF.

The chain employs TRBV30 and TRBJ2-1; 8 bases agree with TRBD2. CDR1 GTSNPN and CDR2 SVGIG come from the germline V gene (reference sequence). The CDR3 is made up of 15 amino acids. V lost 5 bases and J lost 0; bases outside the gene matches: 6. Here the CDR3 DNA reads TGTGCCTGGGGAAGCGGGGGCCTCTCCTACAATGAGCAGTTCTTC. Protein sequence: CAWGSGGLSYNEQFF.

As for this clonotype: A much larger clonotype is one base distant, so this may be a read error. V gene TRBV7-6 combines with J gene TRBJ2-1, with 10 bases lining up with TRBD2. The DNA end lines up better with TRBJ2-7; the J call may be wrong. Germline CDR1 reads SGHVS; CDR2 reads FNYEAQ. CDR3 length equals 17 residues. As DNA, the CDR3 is TGTGCCAGCAGCTTAGGGGCTAGCGGGAGCTCCTACAATGAGCAGTACTTC. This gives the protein CASSLGASGSSYNEQYF.

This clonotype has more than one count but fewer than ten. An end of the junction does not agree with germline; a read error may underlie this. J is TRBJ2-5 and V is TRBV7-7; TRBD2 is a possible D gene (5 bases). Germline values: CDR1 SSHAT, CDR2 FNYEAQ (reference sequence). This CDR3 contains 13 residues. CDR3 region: CASSAGLLETQYF. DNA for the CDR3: TGTGCTAGCAGCGCGGGTCTTTTGGAGACCCAGTACTTC.

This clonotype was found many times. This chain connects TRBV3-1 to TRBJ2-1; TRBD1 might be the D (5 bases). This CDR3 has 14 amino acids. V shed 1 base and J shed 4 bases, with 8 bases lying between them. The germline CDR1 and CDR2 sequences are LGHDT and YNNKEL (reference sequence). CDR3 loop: CASSQARQYNEQFF. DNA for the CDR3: TGTGCCAGCAGCCAAGCTAGACAGTACAATGAGCAGTTCTTC.